These 27 T cell receptor beta chains originate from one sample sequenced in a study of human T cells and chemical hapten exposure. One entry per CDR3 protein, called by TCRdb with MiXCR from the RACE reads. The table shows 280,000 or so distinct CDR3 sequences, with approximately 7.5% occurring only once. Time point specified: pre-sensitization, week 0. The treatment was: therapeutic diphenylcyclopropenone sensitization with weekly scalp DPC. The specimen was whole blood, collected in connection with sensitization to the hapten diphenylcyclopropenone (DPC). These TCRs come from a young man with alopecia areata. Some clones in this sample may be carry-over from other donors' samples.

This clonotype has at least ten counts. The V and J genes are TRBV6-5 and TRBJ1-1; 7 bases align to TRBD1. V shed 0 bases, J shed 0 bases, and the junction held 7 bases outside the gene matches. Germline lookup yields CDR1 MNHEY and CDR2 SVGAGI. CDR3 size: 17 residues. The chain's CDR3 is CASSYSIGRGMNTEAFF. CDR3 DNA sequence: TGTGCCAGCAGTTACTCGATCGGCAGGGGGATGAACACTGAAGCTTTCTTT.

V usage is TRBV29-1 and J usage is TRBJ2-1, with a tentative D call TRBD1 (6 bases). Per the germline V gene, CDR1 is SQVTM and CDR2 is ANQGSEA. CDR3 length: 14 amino acids. The germline V and J ends were trimmed by 3 bases and 4 bases, with 13 bases remaining between them. For the CDR3, the DNA is TGCAGCGTTGACCCCCAGGGGCGGTACAATGAGCAGTTCTTC. It codes for CSVDPQGRYNEQFF.

In its sample, this clonotype was seen a few times. The rearrangement links TRBV18 to TRBJ2-2; D is perhaps TRBD1 (6 bases). The CDR3 sequence is 15 residues long. V was cut by 4 bases and J by 4 bases, with 13 bases left in between. CDR1 is KGHSH and CDR2 is LQKENI in the germline V gene. The CDR3 DNA follows: TGTGCCAGCTCACTACAGGGAATCGGCACCGGGGAGCTGTTTTTT. Amino acid sequence: CASSLQGIGTGELFF.

The chain employs TRBV6-2 or TRBV6-3 and TRBJ1-5; D remains ambiguous. V gave up 2 bases and J gave up 0 bases, with 8 bases separating them. CDR3 length: 15 amino acids. Germline V CDR1 and CDR2: MNHEY, SVGEGT. DNA of the CDR3: TGTGCCAGCAGTTACGGCGGAAATAGCAATCAGCCCCAGCATTTT. It yields the protein CASSYGGNSNQPQHF.

The table lists this clonotype with many counts. The chain carries TRBV20-1 and TRBJ1-6; TRBD1 is a possible D gene (5 bases). CDR3 length: 17 residues. V dropped 0 bases and J dropped 2 bases, with 14 bases sitting between them. Germline assignment: CDR1 DFQATT and CDR2 SNEGSKA (reference sequence). CDR3 protein: CSARDPGEDTYNSPLHF. The CDR3 DNA follows: TGCAGTGCTAGAGACCCCGGCGAGGACACCTATAATTCACCCCTCCACTTT.

This clonotype was found a few times. The chain is built from TRBV5-1 and TRBJ1-2, with TRBD1 identical over 9 bases. CDR3 length equals 15 residues. V dropped 0 bases and J dropped 6; count of bases not matched to a gene: 6. Germline V CDR1 and CDR2: SGHRS, YFSETQ. CDR3 in DNA: TGCGCCAGCAGCTTGGAAACAGGGGGCCTCAATGGCTACACCTTC. Protein product: CASSLETGGLNGYTF. Supplemented by reference TRBV5-1 and TRBJ1-2, the full variable domain reads KAGVTQTPRYLIKTRGQQVTLSCSPISGHRSVSWYQQTPGQGLQFLFEYFSETQRNKGNFPGRFSGRQFSNSRSEMNVSTLELGDSALYLCASSLETGGLNGYTFGSGTRLTVV.

The table lists this clonotype with a few counts. The V and J genes are TRBV4-3 and TRBJ2-3, with D possibly called TRBD1 or TRBD2 (5 bases each). Germline values: CDR1 LGHNA, CDR2 YSLEER. V was cut by 4 bases and J by 5 bases, with 10 bases left in between. This CDR3 region has 13 residues. CDR3 residues: CASSRGSLDTQYF. CDR3 nucleotide sequence: TGCGCCAGCAGCCGGGGGTCCTTAGATACGCAGTATTTT.

The J gene is TRBJ1-4, the V gene TRBV7-9, with unresolved D. Germline V lookup: CDR1 SEHNR, CDR2 FQNEAQ (reference sequence). The CDR3 sequence is 15 residues long. V was shortened by 3 bases and J by 8 bases, with 16 bases between the two germline ends. This CDR3 is CASSFFPHKREKLFF. DNA for the CDR3: TGTGCCAGCAGCTTCTTTCCGCATAAGCGAGAAAAACTGTTTTTT.

In this sample, this clonotype turned up many times. Here the CDR3 DNA reads TGCGCCAGCAGCCAAGTGGGGGATGAAAAACTGTTTTTT. Its protein is CASSQVGDEKLFF. The rearrangement joins TRBV4-3 to TRBJ1-4; the D gene is possibly TRBD1 (5 bases). Germline V gives CDR1 LGHNA, CDR2 YSLEER. Trimming removed 1 base from V and 6 bases from J, with 6 bases in between. The CDR3 is made up of 13 amino acids.

In this sample, this clonotype turned up a few times. The chain carries TRBV5-4 and TRBJ2-3; 8 nucleotides line up with TRBD2. The CDR3 totals 16 residues. Germline CDR1 reads SGHNT; CDR2 reads YYREEE (reference sequence). V was clipped by 4 bases and J by 4 bases; unmatched bases: 11. This chain's CDR3 is CASSPSAGGLADTQYF. CDR3 nucleotides: TGTGCCAGCAGCCCTAGCGCGGGGGGTTTAGCAGATACGCAGTATTTT.

In its sample, this clonotype was seen a few times. The genes are TRBV5-1 and TRBJ2-5, with D unresolved. The CDR3 is 15 residues long. V shed 0 bases and J shed 0 bases, with 9 bases lying between them. Germline CDR1 is SGHRS and CDR2 is YFSETQ. The CDR3 here is CASSLATIDQETQYF. The CDR3, as DNA: TGCGCCAGCAGCTTGGCCACCATCGACCAAGAGACCCAGTACTTC.

This clonotype was recorded many times. V gene TRBV9 combines with J gene TRBJ2-3; 8 bases match TRBD1. Trimming took 4 bases from V and 4 from J; bases not matched to a gene: 2. This CDR3 is 13 amino acids long. CDR1 SGDLS and CDR2 YYNGEE come from the germline V gene. CDR3 sequence: CASSMTGADTQYF. Written as DNA, the CDR3 is TGTGCCAGCAGCATGACAGGGGCAGATACGCAGTATTTT.

This clonotype has a count of ten or more. This chain uses TRBV18 with TRBJ1-1; 8 bases are a match to TRBD1. The J segment lost 3 bases and the V segment lost 3 bases, leaving 12 bases of the junction unmatched. Germline values: CDR1 KGHSH, CDR2 LQKENI. The CDR3 is 17 amino acids. The CDR3 sequence: CASSPSKRDRRDTEAFF. The CDR3 DNA is TGTGCCAGCTCACCTTCTAAGCGGGACAGGAGAGACACTGAAGCTTTCTTT.

There are a few counts of this clonotype. The chain employs TRBV10-1 and TRBJ2-7, with TRBD1 identical over 7 bases. CDR1 and CDR2 (germline): WNHNN, SYGVQD (reference sequence). This CDR3 has 15 amino acids. J lost 4 bases, V lost 0 bases, and 6 bases had no gene match. CDR3 sequence (DNA): TGCGCCAGCAGTGAGTCCAAACAGGGGACATACGAGCAGTACTTC. This encodes CASSESKQGTYEQYF.

This chain connects TRBV20-1 to TRBJ1-2, with D uncertain. Germline loops: CDR1 DFQATT, CDR2 SNEGSKA (reference sequence). The CDR3 length is 12 residues. Trimming removed 5 bases at V and 5 bases at J, with 12 bases between. CDR3 sequence (DNA): TGCAGTGCTGGGCGGGCAGCATATGGCTACACCTTC. Protein product: CSAGRAAYGYTF.

The sample holds a few counts of this clonotype. V is TRBV18 and J is TRBJ2-7; D is perhaps TRBD2 (5 bases). The V and J ends lost 2 bases and 2 bases respectively, with 7 bases between them. Germline-derived CDR1 and CDR2 are KGHSH and LQKENI. The CDR3 totals 13 residues. CDR3 nucleotides: TGTGCCAGCTCACCATACGGGACCTACGAGCAGTACGTC. It translates to CASSPYGTYEQYV.

The chain employs TRBV19 and TRBJ2-5; no clear D. Germline CDR1 and CDR2: LNHDA and SQIVND (reference sequence). The CDR3 is 13 amino acids. Trimming removed 6 bases at V and 5 bases at J, with 13 bases between. As DNA, the CDR3 is TGTGCCAGTAGGGCGACTCCACGTGAGACCCAGTACTTC. It translates to CASRATPRETQYF.

This clonotype was observed at least ten times. This chain uses TRBV4-1 with TRBJ1-3, with D perhaps TRBD1 (5 bases). Germline CDR1 and CDR2: MGHRA and YSYEKL. Trimming stripped 2 bases from V and 0 bases from J, with 14 bases between. The CDR3 has 17 amino acids. The CDR3 DNA reads TGCGCCAGCAGCCAACCGGGGGGTCCTACCTCTGGAAACACCATATATTTT. This codes for CASSQPGGPTSGNTIYF.

There are a few counts of this clonotype. This chain links TRBV12-3 or TRBV12-4 with TRBJ1-3; D is unresolved. Trimming removed 0 bases at V and 6 bases at J, with 15 bases between. CDR3 length equals 16 residues. The CDR3 coding sequence is TGTGCCAGCAGTTTAGCCGTCGCGACATTAGAAAACACCATATATTTT. It specifies CASSLAVATLENTIYF.

This clonotype came up many times. This sequence joins TRBV5-6 and TRBJ2-2; maybe TRBD1 (5 bases). Germline V gene data show CDR1 as SGHDT and CDR2 as YYEEEE. The CDR3 is made up of 16 amino acids. V lost 0 bases and J 4 bases, leaving 13 bases between the germline ends. CDR3 sequence reads: CASSLAPAGRTGELFF. CDR3 coding DNA: TGTGCCAGCAGCTTGGCTCCTGCAGGGCGCACCGGGGAGCTGTTTTTT.

This clonotype was observed at least ten times. The V and J genes are TRBV29-1 and TRBJ1-5, with D perhaps TRBD1 (5 bases). Germline V gene data show CDR1 as SQVTM and CDR2 as ANQGSEA. The CDR3 length is 14 residues. The V gene lost 4 bases and the J gene lost 0 bases, with 10 bases spanning the gap. The CDR3 DNA sequence: TGCAGCGTTGGGGTTGACAGTAGCAATCAGCCCCAGCATTTT. Amino acids: CSVGVDSSNQPQHF.

V usage is TRBV2 and J usage is TRBJ1-2; D remains ambiguous. This CDR3 is built from 14 residues. The germline gives CDR1 SNHLY, CDR2 FYNNEI. The V end was cut by 4 bases, the J end by 0 bases, with 9 bases between. CDR3 in DNA: TGTGCCAGCAGTGCTTGGAGAGCTAACTATGGCTACACCTTC. Its translation: CASSAWRANYGYTF.

The chain is built from TRBV6-1 and TRBJ2-1; perhaps D is TRBD1 or TRBD2 (5 bases each). CDR1 MNHNS and CDR2 SASEGT come from the germline V gene. Between the trimmed V and J ends, which lost 4 bases and 8 bases, there was a span of 12 bases. The CDR3 loop spans 13 amino acids. CDR3 region: CASSGDGDDEQFF. CDR3 coding DNA: TGTGCCAGCAGTGGGGACGGGGACGATGAGCAGTTCTTC.

This clonotype was detected many times. The chain employs TRBV9 and TRBJ1-1, with D possibly matching TRBD1 (6 bases). CDR3 length: 17 amino acids. The germline gives CDR1 SGDLS, CDR2 YYNGEE. V lost 4 bases and J 0 bases, leaving 19 bases between the germline ends. CDR3 nucleotide sequence: TGTGCCAGCAGCCCCGATAGCACAGGGCACATGAACACTGAAGCTTTCTTT. It codes for CASSPDSTGHMNTEAFF.

This clonotype was found once. The chain couples TRBV15 to TRBJ2-3; a weak D match, TRBD2 (5 bases). V was trimmed by 0 bases and J by 0 bases, leaving 13 bases between them. This CDR3 comprises 17 residues. Germline assignment: CDR1 LNHNV and CDR2 YYDKDF (reference sequence). CDR3 in amino acids: CATSRDRGGLSTDTQYF. The CDR3 DNA reads as TGTGCCACCAGCAGAGATCGTGGAGGACTTAGCACAGATACGCAGTATTTT.

The chain has TRBV5-1 and TRBJ2-7; 8 positions agree with TRBD2. CDR1 and CDR2 from the germline V gene are SGHRS and YFSETQ. The length of the CDR3 is 15 residues. Unmatched junction bases numbered 4, after V lost 0 bases and J lost 2 bases. This CDR3 reads CASSLGLAPTYEQYF. The CDR3 bases are TGCGCCAGCAGCTTGGGACTAGCGCCTACCTACGAGCAGTACTTC.

This clonotype was seen a few times. V and J are TRBV24-1 and TRBJ2-2; possibly TRBD2 for D (6 bases). This CDR3 region has 15 residues. V lost 4 bases, J lost 3 bases, and 11 bases lay in between. The germline CDR1 and CDR2 sequences are KGHDR and SFDVKD. CDR3 protein: CATSDATRYTGELFF. The CDR3 DNA reads TGTGCCACCAGTGACGCGACTAGATACACCGGGGAGCTGTTTTTT.